The TCR beta chain under discussion was sequenced for a study of cytomegalovirus exposure and HLA in healthy donors. Notes on this clone: As yet, its antigen is unknown. The germline gene is not matched at one end of the junction; a read error may be the cause.

General study findings and limits: Testing in vitro showed a few CMV-associated chains specific for CMV antigens.

The PCR made use of 60 Vbeta and 13 Jbeta primers. Only in-frame clones appear in the TCRdb table, and some are missing; sequencing was by immunoSEQ multiplex PCR. The data show roughly 110,000 clones, around 75% seen once. Germline-derived CDR1 and CDR2 are SGHTS and YDEGEE. The length of the CDR3 is 11 residues. V is TRBV5-8 and J is TRBJ2-7; TRBD2 matches at 9 bases. This sequence was found in a man in his forties in good health and CMV-seronegative. Material for sequencing was PBMCs. The DNA for the CDR3 is TGTGCCAGCAGCCCCCAGCGGGGGGTGGCCTTC. Amino acids: CASSPQRGVAF.